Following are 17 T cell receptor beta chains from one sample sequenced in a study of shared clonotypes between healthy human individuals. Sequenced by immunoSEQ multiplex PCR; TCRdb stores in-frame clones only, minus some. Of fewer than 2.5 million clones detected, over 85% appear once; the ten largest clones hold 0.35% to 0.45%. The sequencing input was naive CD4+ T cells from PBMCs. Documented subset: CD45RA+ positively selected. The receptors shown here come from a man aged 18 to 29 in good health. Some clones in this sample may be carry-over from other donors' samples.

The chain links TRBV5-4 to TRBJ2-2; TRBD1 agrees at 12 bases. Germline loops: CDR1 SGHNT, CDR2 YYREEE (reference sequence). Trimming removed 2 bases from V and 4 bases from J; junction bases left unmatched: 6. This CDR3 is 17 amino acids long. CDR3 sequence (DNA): TGTGCCAGCAGCTTAGGGACAGGGGGCTTTCGCACCGGGGAGCTGTTTTTT. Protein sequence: CASSLGTGGFRTGELFF.

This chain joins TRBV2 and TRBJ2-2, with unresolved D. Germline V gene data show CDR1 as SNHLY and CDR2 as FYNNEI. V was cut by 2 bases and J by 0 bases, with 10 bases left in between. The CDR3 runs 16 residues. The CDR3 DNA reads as TGTGCCAGCAGTGAATTATTGCGAGCGAACACCGGGGAGCTGTTTTTT. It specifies CASSELLRANTGELFF.

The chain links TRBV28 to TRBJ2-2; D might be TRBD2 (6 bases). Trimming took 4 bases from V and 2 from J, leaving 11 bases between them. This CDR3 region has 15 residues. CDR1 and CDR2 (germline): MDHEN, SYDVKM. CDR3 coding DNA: TGTGCCAGCAGTTCCGCGGGATTTAACACCGGGGAGCTGTTTTTT. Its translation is CASSSAGFNTGELFF. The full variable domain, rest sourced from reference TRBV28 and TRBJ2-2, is DVKVTQSSRYLVKRTGEKVFLECVQDMDHENMFWYRQDPGLGLRLIYFSYDVKMKEKGDIPEGYSVSREKKERFSLILESASTNQTSMYLCASSSAGFNTGELFFGEGSRLTVL.

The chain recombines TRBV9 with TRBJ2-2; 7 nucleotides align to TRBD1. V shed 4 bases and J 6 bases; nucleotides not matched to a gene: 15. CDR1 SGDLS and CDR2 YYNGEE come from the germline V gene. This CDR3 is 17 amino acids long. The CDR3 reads CASSPDGSVTGSGELFF. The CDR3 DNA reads TGTGCCAGCAGCCCTGACGGGTCGGTGACAGGGTCCGGGGAGCTGTTTTTT.

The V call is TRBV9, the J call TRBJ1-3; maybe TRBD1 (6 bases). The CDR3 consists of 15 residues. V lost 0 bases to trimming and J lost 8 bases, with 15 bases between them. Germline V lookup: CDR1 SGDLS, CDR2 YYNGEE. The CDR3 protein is CASSVEGGPGDTIYF. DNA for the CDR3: TGTGCCAGCAGCGTAGAGGGGGGACCCGGAGACACCATATATTTT.

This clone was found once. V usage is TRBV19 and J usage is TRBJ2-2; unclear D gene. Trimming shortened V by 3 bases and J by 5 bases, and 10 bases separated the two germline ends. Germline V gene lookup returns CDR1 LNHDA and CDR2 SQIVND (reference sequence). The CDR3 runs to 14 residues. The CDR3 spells CASSISRWTGELFF. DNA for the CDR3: TGTGCCAGTAGTATCAGCCGTTGGACCGGGGAGCTGTTTTTT.

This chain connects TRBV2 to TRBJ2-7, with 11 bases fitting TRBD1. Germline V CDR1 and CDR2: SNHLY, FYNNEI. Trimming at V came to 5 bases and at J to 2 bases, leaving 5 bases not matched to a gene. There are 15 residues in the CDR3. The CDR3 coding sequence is TGTGCCAGCAGTCAGGGACAGGGGGGGACCTACGAGCAGTACTTC. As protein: CASSQGQGGTYEQYF.

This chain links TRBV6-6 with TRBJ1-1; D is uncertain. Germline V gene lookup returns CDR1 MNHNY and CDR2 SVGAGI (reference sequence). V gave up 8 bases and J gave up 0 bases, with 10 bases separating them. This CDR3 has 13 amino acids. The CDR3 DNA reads TGTGCCAGCGGTTCGACGGTGAACACTGAAGCTTTCTTT. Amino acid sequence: CASGSTVNTEAFF.

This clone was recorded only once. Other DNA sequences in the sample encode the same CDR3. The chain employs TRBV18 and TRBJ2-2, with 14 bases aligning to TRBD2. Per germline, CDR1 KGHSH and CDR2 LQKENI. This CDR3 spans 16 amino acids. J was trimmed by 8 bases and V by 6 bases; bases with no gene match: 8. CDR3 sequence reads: CASSPGLAGVTGELFF. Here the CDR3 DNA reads TGTGCCAGCTCGCCGGGACTAGCGGGAGTTACGGGGGAGCTGTTTTTT.

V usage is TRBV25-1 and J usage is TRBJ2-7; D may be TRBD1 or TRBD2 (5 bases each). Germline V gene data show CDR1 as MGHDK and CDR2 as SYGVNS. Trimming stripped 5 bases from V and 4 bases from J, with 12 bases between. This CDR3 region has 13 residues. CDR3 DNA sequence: TGTGCCAGCAGTTCCGGGGCGCGATACGAGCAGTACTTC. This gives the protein CASSSGARYEQYF.

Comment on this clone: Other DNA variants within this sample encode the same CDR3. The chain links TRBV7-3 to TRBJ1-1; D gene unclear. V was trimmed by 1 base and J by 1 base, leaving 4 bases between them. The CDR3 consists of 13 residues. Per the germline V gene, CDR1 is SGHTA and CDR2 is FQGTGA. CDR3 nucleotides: TGTGCCAGCAGCTTAAGTGGGAACACTGAAGCTTTCTTT. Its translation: CASSLSGNTEAFF.

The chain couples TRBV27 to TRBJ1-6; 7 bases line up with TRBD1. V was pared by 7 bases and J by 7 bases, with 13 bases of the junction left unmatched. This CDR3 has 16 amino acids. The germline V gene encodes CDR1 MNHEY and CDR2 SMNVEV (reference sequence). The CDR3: CASTAWIGGRNSPLHF. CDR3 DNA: TGTGCCAGCACCGCTTGGATAGGGGGCAGGAATTCACCCCTCCACTTT.

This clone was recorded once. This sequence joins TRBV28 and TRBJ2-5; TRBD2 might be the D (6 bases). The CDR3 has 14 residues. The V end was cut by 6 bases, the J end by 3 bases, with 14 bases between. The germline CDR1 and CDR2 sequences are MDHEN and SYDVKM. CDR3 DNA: TGTGCCAGCAGGAGTATTGGGGAGGAAGAGACCCAGTACTTC. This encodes CASRSIGEEETQYF.

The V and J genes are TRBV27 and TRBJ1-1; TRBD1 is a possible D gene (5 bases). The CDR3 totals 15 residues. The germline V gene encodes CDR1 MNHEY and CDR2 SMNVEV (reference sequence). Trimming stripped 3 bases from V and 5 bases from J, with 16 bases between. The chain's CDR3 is CASSFYGGVKTEAFF. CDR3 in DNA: TGTGCCAGCAGTTTTTACGGAGGGGTAAAGACTGAAGCTTTCTTT.

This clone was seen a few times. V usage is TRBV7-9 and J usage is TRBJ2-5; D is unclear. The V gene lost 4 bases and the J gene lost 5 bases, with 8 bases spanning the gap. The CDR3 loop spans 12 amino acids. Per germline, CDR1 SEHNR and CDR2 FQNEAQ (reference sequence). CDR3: CASSSLYETQYF. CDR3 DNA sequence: TGTGCCAGCAGCTCCCTATACGAGACCCAGTACTTC.

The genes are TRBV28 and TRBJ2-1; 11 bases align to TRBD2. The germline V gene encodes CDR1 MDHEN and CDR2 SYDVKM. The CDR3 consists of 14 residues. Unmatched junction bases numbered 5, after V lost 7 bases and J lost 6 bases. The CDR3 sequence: CASTGLAAFNEQFF. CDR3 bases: TGTGCCAGCACGGGACTAGCGGCTTTCAATGAGCAGTTCTTC.

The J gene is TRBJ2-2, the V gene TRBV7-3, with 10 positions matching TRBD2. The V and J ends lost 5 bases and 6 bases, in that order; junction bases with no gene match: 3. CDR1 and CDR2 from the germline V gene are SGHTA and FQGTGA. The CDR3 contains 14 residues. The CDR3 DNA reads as TGTGCCAGCAGCCCTAGCGGGAGTGCCGGGGAGCTGTTTTTT. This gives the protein CASSPSGSAGELFF.